This T cell receptor (beta chain) was sequenced for a study of T cells in pancreatic ductal adenocarcinoma. Only in-frame clones appear in the TCRdb table, and some are missing; sequencing was by immunoSEQ multiplex PCR. Of roughly 5,000 clones listed, about 72% are singletons. Germline V lookup: CDR1 SGHRS, CDR2 YFSETQ. This CDR3 is built from 11 residues. Trimming shortened V by 8 bases and J by 0 bases, and 4 bases separated the two germline ends. No neoadjuvant therapy was given to the selected pancreatic ductal adenocarcinoma patients before their surgery. The rearrangement joins TRBV5-1 to TRBJ2-3; D not certain. This receptor was identified in a human donor with pancreatic ductal adenocarcinoma. Sequenced: pancreatic tumor tissue. The CDR3: CASSSTDTQYF. CDR3 coding DNA: TGCGCCAGTTCTAGCACAGATACGCAGTATTTT.